These 3 T cell receptor beta chains came from one sample sequenced in a study of T-cell memory formation after mild COVID-19. MiXCR was run by TCRdb on the 5' RACE reads, yielding one entry per CDR3 protein. The profile shows fewer than 200,000 distinct CDR3 sequences, about an eighth of them singletons. Sequencing was carried out using PBMCs or a T cell subset sorted from them (not recorded which). The receptors shown here come from a man aged 18 to 29 who had mild COVID-19 (a few samples of this study predate the infection). Cell type and time point are not known.

This clonotype was recorded many times. The V gene is TRBV7-8, the J gene TRBJ2-1, with D perhaps TRBD2 (5 bases). V was clipped by 4 bases and J by 15 bases, with 19 bases between them. Germline CDR1 and CDR2: SGHVS and FQNEAQ. The CDR3 is 13 residues long. The DNA of the CDR3 is TGTGCCAGCAGCTCGGGCCGTTTAGCGTCATCGTTCTTC. It is translated as CASSSGRLASSFF.

In its sample, this clonotype was seen a few times. The chain joins TRBV5-1 to TRBJ1-6, with no clear D. V was pared by 0 bases and J by 9 bases, with 13 bases between. Germline CDR1 and CDR2: SGHRS and YFSETQ. The CDR3 runs 15 residues. The CDR3 region has the DNA TGCGCCAGCAGCTTGGGCGAGTCATTGGGTTCACCCCTCCACTTT. It codes for CASSLGESLGSPLHF.

The rearrangement uses TRBV29-1 and TRBJ1-2; TRBD1 aligns across 7 bases. Germline V gene lookup returns CDR1 SQVTM and CDR2 ANQGSEA. V trimming: 4 bases; J trimming: 7 bases; junction bases outside the gene matches: 6. CDR3 length: 12 residues. The CDR3 spells CSVAHRGSGYTF. CDR3 nucleotide sequence: TGCAGCGTTGCCCACAGGGGAAGTGGCTACACCTTC.